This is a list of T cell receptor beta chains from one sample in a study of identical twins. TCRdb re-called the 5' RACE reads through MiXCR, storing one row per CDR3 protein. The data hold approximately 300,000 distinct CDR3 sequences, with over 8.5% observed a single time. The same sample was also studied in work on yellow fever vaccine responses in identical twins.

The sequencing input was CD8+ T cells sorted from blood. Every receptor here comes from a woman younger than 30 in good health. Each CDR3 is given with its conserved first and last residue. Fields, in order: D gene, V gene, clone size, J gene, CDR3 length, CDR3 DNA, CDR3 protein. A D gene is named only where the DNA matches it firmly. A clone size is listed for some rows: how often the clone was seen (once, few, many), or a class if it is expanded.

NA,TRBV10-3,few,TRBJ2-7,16,TGTGCCATCAGTGGGTCTGGGGGAGCGGACTCCTACGAGCAGTACTTC,CAISGSGGADSYEQYF
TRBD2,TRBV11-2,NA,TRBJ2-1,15,TGTGCCAGCAGCTTAGTTTCGACTAGCGGGGAACAGCAGTTCTTC,CASSLVSTSGEQQFF
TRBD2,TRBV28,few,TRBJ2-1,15,TGTGCCAGCAGTTTCCGGACTAGCGGGTACAATGAGCAGTTCTTC,CASSFRTSGYNEQFF
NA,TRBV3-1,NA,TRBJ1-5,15,TGTGCCAGCAGCCCCGGGACGGAGGCCTTGTGGCCCCAGCATTTT,CASSPGTEALWPQHF
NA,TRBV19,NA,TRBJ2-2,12,TGTGCCAGTAGTATCTTTAGCGGGGAGCTGTTTTTT,CASSIFSGELFF
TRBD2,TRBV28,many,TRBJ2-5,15,TGTGCCAGCAGAAGCCCGGGACTAGACCAAGAGACCCAGTACTTC,CASRSPGLDQETQYF
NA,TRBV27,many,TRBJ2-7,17,TGTGCCAGCAGTTTACGGGGGACAGTTCCCCTAGAGTACGAGCAGTACTTC,CASSLRGTVPLEYEQYF
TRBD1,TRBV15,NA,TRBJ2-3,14,TGTGCCACCAGCAGCCGGGACAGGGCAGATACGCAGTATTTT,CATSSRDRADTQYF
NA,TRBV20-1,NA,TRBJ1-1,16,TGCAGTGCTAGAGATAAGGACAGAAGGTTGAACACTGAAGCTTTCTTT,CSARDKDRRLNTEAFF
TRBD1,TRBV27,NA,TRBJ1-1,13,TGTGCCAGCAGTTTTGGGGACAGGAGGGAAGCTTTCTTT,CASSFGDRREAFF
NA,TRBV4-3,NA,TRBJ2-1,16,TGCGCCAGCAGTCCGGACACCTTAAGCTCCTACAATGAGCAGTTCTTC,CASSPDTLSSYNEQFF
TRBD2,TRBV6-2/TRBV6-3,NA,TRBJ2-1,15,TGTGCCAGCAGTTACCCCCTAGCGGGATACAATGAGCAGTTCTTC,CASSYPLAGYNEQFF
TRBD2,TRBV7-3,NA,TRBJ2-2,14,TGTGCCAGCCGGGGACTAGCGGGGACCGGGGAGCTGTTTTTT,CASRGLAGTGELFF
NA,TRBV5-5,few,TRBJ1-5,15,TGTGCCAGCAGCACGGGACACCCTAGCAATCAGCCCCAGCATTTT,CASSTGHPSNQPQHF
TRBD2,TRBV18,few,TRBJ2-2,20,TGTGCCAGCTCACCATTTGGACTAGCGGCCTACTCTGTGGACACCGGGGAGCTGTTTTTT,CASSPFGLAAYSVDTGELFF
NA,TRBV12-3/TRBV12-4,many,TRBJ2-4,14,TGTGCCAGCAGTTTAGGACAGGGAGGAAACATTCAGTACTTC,CASSLGQGGNIQYF
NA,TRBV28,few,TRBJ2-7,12,TGTGCCAGCACTGGACGGGCCTACGAGCAGTACTTC,CASTGRAYEQYF
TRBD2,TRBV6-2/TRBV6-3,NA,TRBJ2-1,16,TGTGCCAGCAGTACGTTAGCGGGAGTGTATGCGGATGAGCAGTTCTTC,CASSTLAGVYADEQFF
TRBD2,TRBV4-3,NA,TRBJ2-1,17,TGCGCCAGCAGCCAAGATCACCTAGCGGGAGGAGGAAATGAGCAGTTCTTC,CASSQDHLAGGGNEQFF
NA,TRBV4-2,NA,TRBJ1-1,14,TGTGCCAGCAGCCAAGATAACGGGTACTATGAAGCTTTCTTT,CASSQDNGYYEAFF
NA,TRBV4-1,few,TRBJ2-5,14,TGCGCCAGCAGCCAAGAGGGGTTCCAAGAGACCCAGTACTTC,CASSQEGFQETQYF
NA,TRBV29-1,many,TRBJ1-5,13,TGCAGCGTTGAAGATGGGTCTGGACAGCCCCAGCATTTT,CSVEDGSGQPQHF
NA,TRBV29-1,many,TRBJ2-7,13,TGCAGCGTTGAAGGGGACGGTACCTACGAGCAGTACTTC,CSVEGDGTYEQYF